The source of this TCR beta chain is a study of cytomegalovirus exposure and HLA in healthy donors. In the case of this clone: Its antigen is undetermined.

This PCR relied on a set of 60 Vbeta primers and 13 Jbeta primers. Authors' processing steps: Some 11 million of the 80 million or so unique TCR beta chains counted in a later analysis were shared. Assay: immunoSEQ multiplex PCR; the TCRdb copy retains only in-frame clones and omits some. V, J and clone size derive from that table, while D and trimming were established from the DNA sequence. The sample shows under 300,000 clones, around 80% of them seen only once. Points from the study as a whole: Exclusion as indistinguishable affected some V segments, including TRBV6-2 and TRBV6-3.

The CDR3 totals 15 residues. Germline CDR1 is MNHNY and CDR2 is SVGAGI (reference sequence). Germline trimming cut 8 bases from V and 1 base from J; bases unmatched to any gene: 8. The sample taken for sequencing was PBMCs. The origin of this receptor is a woman aged 55 to 70 in good health and CMV-seropositive. This rearrangement joins TRBV6-6 to TRBJ2-3; 8 positions match TRBD1. This CDR3 is CASRRTGQGTDTQYF. For the CDR3, the DNA is TGTGCCAGCCGAAGGACAGGGCAGGGCACAGATACGCAGTATTTT.